The clone carrying this T cell receptor beta chain was seen more than once but under ten times. The antigen is undetermined. This entry is derived from a study of graft-versus-host responses after intestinal transplantation. Study-wide background: Transplants given to recipients were multivisceral, liver-intestinal, or isolated intestinal. After anti-thymocyte globulin induction, recipients took tacrolimus and steroids for approximately three years. Study results and caveats: HvG clone declines early post-transplant were associated with peak circulating GvH levels.

The germline gives CDR1 SEHNR, CDR2 FQNEAQ (reference sequence). V was trimmed by 6 bases and J by 9 bases, leaving 21 bases between them. The CDR3 consists of 16 residues. Produced via immunoSEQ multiplex PCR; TCRdb's table is partial and in-frame only. Of tens of thousands of clones listed, about 89% are singletons. The TCR was taken from a human donor who received an intestinal transplant. V and J are TRBV7-9 and TRBJ1-6, with D possibly being TRBD1 (5 bases). Sequencing used unstimulated CD4+ T cells sorted from spleen or lymph node cells, obtained before intestinal transplant. The CDR3 region is CASSSGSTVPGSPLHF. The CDR3 DNA reads as TGTGCCAGCAGTTCCGGCTCGACAGTCCCCGGTTCACCCCTCCACTTT.